Below, 12 T cell receptor beta chains from the same sample are listed, as sequenced in a study of T cells generated in artificial thymic organoids. These receptors' targets are unknown. Organoids aggregated human HSPCs with DLL1-transduced murine MS5 stromal cells. Organoids were seeded with FACS-purified CD34+CD3- stem and progenitor cells depleted of residual T cells. TCRalpha and TCRbeta libraries were amplified separately by semi-nested PCR with TRAC or TRBC reverse primers. One entry per CDR3 protein, called by TCRdb with MiXCR from the 5' RACE reads. The profile shows about 8,400 distinct CDR3 sequences, about 24% of them singletons. Source material: naive CD8+ T cells grown in artificial thymic organoids from cord blood stem and progenitor cells. Subset described: CD3+TCRalphabeta+CD8SP T cells; for blood, CD45RO-CCR7+ naive CD8+ T cells. All receptors derive from a human donor who gave cord blood stem cells for thymic organoid culture, a cardiac surgery patient who gave postnatal thymus, or a blood donor (not recorded which).

On this clonotype itself: Given a much more abundant clone one base away, this may be a read error. The V gene is TRBV5-1, the J gene TRBJ1-1; D call uncertain. The CDR3 runs to 15 residues. Per germline, CDR1 SGHRS and CDR2 YFSETQ. The CDR3 DNA is TGCGCCAGCGGCTTCGGGGTCGGAAGGTACACTGAAGCTTTCTTT. It translates to CASGFGVGRYTEAFF.

Within the sample, this clonotype is medium-sized (0.01 to 0.1%). The V gene is TRBV18, the J gene TRBJ1-2; 8 nucleotides line up with TRBD1. Germline V gives CDR1 KGHSH, CDR2 LQKENI. This CDR3 has 15 residues. The ends lost 4 bases at V and 4 bases at J; junction bases unmatched: 8. The CDR3, as DNA: TGTGCCAGCTCACGACAGGGGCCCTCCCTCTATGGCTACACCTTC. Translated, it gives CASSRQGPSLYGYTF.

V gene TRBV2 combines with J gene TRBJ2-2; D gene ambiguous. V was shortened by 0 bases and J by 4 bases, with 6 bases between the two germline ends. Germline V gene sequence: CDR1 SNHLY, CDR2 FYNNEI. The CDR3 is made up of 14 amino acids. Here the CDR3 reads CASSEAPATGELFF. DNA of the CDR3: TGTGCCAGCAGTGAAGCGCCAGCCACCGGGGAGCTGTTTTTT.

By sample fraction, this clonotype is medium-sized. This sequence joins TRBV3-1 and TRBJ1-1, with 7 bases aligning to TRBD1. Germline CDR1 and CDR2: LGHDT and YNNKEL (reference sequence). Trimming removed 2 bases from V and 10 bases from J; junction bases left unmatched: 7. CDR3 size: 13 residues. CDR3 sequence reads: CASSQIRGRRAFF. The CDR3 DNA reads as TGTGCCAGCAGCCAAATTAGGGGGCGGAGAGCTTTCTTT.

J is TRBJ2-7 and V is TRBV5-1; D may match TRBD1 or TRBD2 (6 bases each). The CDR3 has 16 residues. Per the germline V gene, CDR1 is SGHRS and CDR2 is YFSETQ. V was cut by 4 bases and J by 2 bases, with 19 bases left in between. Written as DNA, the CDR3 is TGCGCCAGCAGCCCCCTCGGGGGCCTAGCGCCCTACGAGCAGTACTTC. Translating gives CASSPLGGLAPYEQYF.

The sample holds a few counts of this clonotype. The V and J genes are TRBV12-3 or TRBV12-4 and TRBJ2-1; possibly TRBD1 or TRBD2 for D (5 bases each). The CDR3 runs 11 residues. V gave up 9 bases and J gave up 8 bases, with 11 bases separating them. The CDR3 nucleotides are TGTGCCAGTGGCCGGGGACATGAGCAGTTCTTC. Translation: CASGRGHEQFF.

The chain recombines TRBV6-2 or TRBV6-3 with TRBJ2-2, with 14 bases matching TRBD2. Germline V CDR1 and CDR2: MNHEY, SVGEGT. The CDR3 runs 17 residues. Losses at the gene ends were 4 bases for V and 5 bases for J; bases not matched to a gene: 6. The DNA of the CDR3 is TGTGCCAGCAGTTCGCGACTAGCGGGGGGGCCGACCGGGGAGCTGTTTTTT. Residues: CASSSRLAGGPTGELFF.

This clonotype is labeled medium-sized. This chain connects TRBV24-1 to TRBJ2-2; TRBD2 is a possible D gene (5 bases). CDR1 is KGHDR, CDR2 SFDVKD, per germline. V lost 5 bases to trimming and J lost 3 bases, with 18 bases between them. CDR3 length equals 17 residues. CDR3 residues: CATSAGCPPWDTGELFF. CDR3 sequence (DNA): TGTGCCACCAGTGCGGGGTGTCCCCCGTGGGACACCGGGGAGCTGTTTTTT.

To note about this clonotype: Given a much more abundant clone one base away, this may be a read error. The chain is built from TRBV12-3 or TRBV12-4 and TRBJ2-3; no clear D. CDR3 length: 13 amino acids. The CDR3 DNA follows: TGTACCAGCAGCCCATGGAGCACAGATACGCAGTATTTT. Protein: CTSSPWSTDTQYF.

This clonotype was counted a few times. The rearrangement links TRBV20-1 to TRBJ1-2; 8 bases agree with TRBD1. Germline V gene data show CDR1 as DFQATT and CDR2 as SNEGSKA (reference sequence). The CDR3 has 11 amino acids. The ends lost 7 bases at V and 6 bases at J; junction bases unmatched: 4. The CDR3 here is CSDDRGHGYTF. The DNA for the CDR3 is TGCAGTGACGACAGGGGACATGGCTACACCTTC.

This chain joins TRBV7-2 and TRBJ1-5; TRBD1 agrees at 9 bases. The J segment lost 9 bases and the V segment lost 4 bases, leaving 7 bases of the junction unmatched. CDR1 is SGHTA, CDR2 FQGNSA, per germline. The CDR3 extends over 14 amino acids. This chain's CDR3 is CASSSGQGRWPQHF. As DNA, the CDR3 is TGTGCCAGCAGCTCCGGACAGGGGCGGTGGCCCCAGCATTTT.

This clonotype rates as medium-sized (0.01 to 0.1%). V and J are TRBV7-4 and TRBJ2-3, with D perhaps being TRBD1 or TRBD2 (5 bases each). V lost 7 bases and J 7 bases, leaving 15 bases between the germline ends. Germline CDR1 SGHVT, CDR2 SQSDAQ. CDR3 length: 13 amino acids. In DNA, the CDR3 is TGTGCCAGCATCGACAGAGGGATGAATACGCAGTATTTT. Residues: CASIDRGMNTQYF.